Detailed here is one T cell receptor (beta chain). There is no known antigen for this receptor. Base qualities are not recorded, but no much larger clone differs from it by a single base. The CDR3 regions of human TCRbeta chains were subjected to immunosequencing. As for how the authors treated the data: TCRs in the repertoires were compared against a reference library of SARS-CoV-2-specific TCRs that had been generated with the MIRA antigen-specificity platform. Breadth was defined as the fraction of unique TCRs that were SARS-CoV-2-associated. Depth was defined as the fraction of total T cells that were SARS-CoV-2-associated. Using the MIRA data, each spike-specific TCR was mapped to the spike region that the TCR reacts to and placed in a CD4 or CD8 class. Log10-transformed breadth and depth values were compared by one-way ANOVA with Sidak's multiple comparisons tests. TCRdb provides this immuneACCESS table in a form limited to in-frame rearrangements. Some clones are lacking; in checked studies, under half of them reflect an unresolved V gene, and why the rest are absent is not known. The DNA gave D and trimming, while V, J and clone size come from that table. Counted in this sample were 150,000 to 200,000 clones; less than 95% of them appeared once. Approximately 6.2% of the sample is taken by the ten largest.

This specimen's time point label, interpreted: about 28 days (+/-7) after the second vaccine dose. AZD1222 recipients given second doses at about 4 weeks or at about 12 weeks were pooled, since spike-specific TCR depth and breadth were not found to differ between the two schedules. Vaccinee samples came from UK trials COV001 and COV002, including a single-blind randomized controlled phase 2/3 trial of AZD1222 (ChAdOx1 nCoV-19) in healthy adults. Trial participant PBMC samples were collected at day 0 and day 28 after the second dose for TCRbeta chain sequencing. The record originates from a study of T cell responses to AZD1222 COVID-19 vaccine (dated by TCRdb to 2020 to 2023). In terms of the full investigation: A total of 230 to 250 trial participants underwent TCR sequencing, of whom about 210 received two doses of AZD1222 and 26 received two doses of the MenACWY control vaccine. Enrollment into the trials was organized by age into subgroups of 18-55, 56-69 and 70-plus years, and those subgroups contained roughly 140, 27 and 60 TCR-sequenced participants, respectively. Study-wide conclusions, independent of this receptor: Participants were mostly white British and included more females than males, and it was suggested by the authors that clonal diversity may have been underestimated. Conclusions about previously exposed vaccinees were limited because only a handful of AZD1222 recipients were SARS-CoV-2 seropositive at baseline. Vaccine-associated CD4 TCRs spanned the whole spike protein, with dominant responses in regions 160-218 and 743-854. Because no day 14 peak-response samples were available, repertoires were characterized only after the peak T cell response. Epitopes outside the regions mutated in the B.1.351 and B.1.1.7 variants were reportedly recognized by nearly half of the unique spike-specific TCRs. After two AZD1222 doses, both the breadth and the depth of spike-specific TCRs were significantly higher than at day 0 and than in MenACWY recipients. In the small 56-69-year group, the increase in depth fell short of significance, most likely because of low power.

This clonotype was obtained from an adult who received the AZD1222 COVID-19 vaccine. Material: peripheral blood, obtained 28 days after the second AZD1222 dose.

The DNA reads TGCGCCAGCAGCCAGTCCCCTACACCGGGGACTACTGAAGCTTTCTTT. It specifies CASSQSPTPGTTEAFF. The chain uses TRBV4-3 and TRBJ1-1, and TRBD1 may be the D gene, going by 5 matching bases. As encoded in the germline V gene, CDR1 is LGHNA while CDR2 is YSLEER. The V and J ends are trimmed by 3 bases and 5 bases, leaving 19 bases between them. Measured from the cysteine to the phenylalanine, the CDR3 is 16 residues long. Only the CDR3 portion is preserved as DNA: 48 bases, with reading frame beginning at the first base.